The clone carrying this T cell receptor (beta chain) occurred many times. Its specificity is not known. The T cells used for sorted libraries numbered 750,000 to 1,000,000, either CD4+ or CD8+. This sample stems from a study of neurological immune-mediated disorders. The method for making cDNA was 5'RACE, and it used 10-nucleotide random UMIs. MiXCR, run by TCRdb on the 5' RACE reads, gives a single entry per CDR3 protein. The sample holds around 15,000 distinct CDR3 sequences, approximately 3.7% seen once. The V end was cut by 7 bases, the J end by 4 bases, with 13 bases between. The length of the CDR3 is 14 residues. In germline, CDR1 is WSHSY, CDR2 SAAADI. Study-wide findings and caveats: Across subjects, expanded clones had no CDR3 amino acid sequences in common, pointing to private repertoires in all groups.

V and J are TRBV10-2 and TRBJ2-2; maybe TRBD1 (5 bases). The sample was CD8+ T cells from blood. This receptor was identified in a woman aged 40 to 49 in good health. The CDR3 spells CASKQDPGTGELFF. The CDR3 DNA reads TGCGCCAGCAAACAGGATCCGGGCACCGGGGAGCTGTTTTTT.